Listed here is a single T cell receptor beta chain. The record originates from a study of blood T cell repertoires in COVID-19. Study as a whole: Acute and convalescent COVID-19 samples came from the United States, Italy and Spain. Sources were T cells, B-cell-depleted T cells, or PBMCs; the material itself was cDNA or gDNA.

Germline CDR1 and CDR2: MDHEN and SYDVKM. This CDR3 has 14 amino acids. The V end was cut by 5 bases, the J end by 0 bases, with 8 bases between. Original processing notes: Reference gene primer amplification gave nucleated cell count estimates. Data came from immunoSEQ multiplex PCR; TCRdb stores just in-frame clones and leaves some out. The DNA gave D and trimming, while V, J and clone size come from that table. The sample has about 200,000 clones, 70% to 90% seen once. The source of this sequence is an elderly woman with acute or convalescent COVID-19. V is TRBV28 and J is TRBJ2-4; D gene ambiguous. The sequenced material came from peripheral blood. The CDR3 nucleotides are TGTGCCAGCAGTCTGAGAATAGCCAAAAACATTCAGTACTTC. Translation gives CASSLRIAKNIQYF.